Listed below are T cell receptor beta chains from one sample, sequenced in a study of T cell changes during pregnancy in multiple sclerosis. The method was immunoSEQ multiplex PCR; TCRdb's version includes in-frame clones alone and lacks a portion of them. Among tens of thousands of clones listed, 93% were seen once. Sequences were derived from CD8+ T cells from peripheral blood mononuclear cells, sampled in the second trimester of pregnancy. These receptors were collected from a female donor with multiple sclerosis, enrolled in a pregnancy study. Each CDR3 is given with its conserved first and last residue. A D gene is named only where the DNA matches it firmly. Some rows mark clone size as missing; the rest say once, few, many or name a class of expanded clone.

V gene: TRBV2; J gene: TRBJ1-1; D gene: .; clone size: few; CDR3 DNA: TGTGCCGGATCTGCGGGGGGAGAAGCTTTCTTT; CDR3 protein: CAGSAGGEAFF
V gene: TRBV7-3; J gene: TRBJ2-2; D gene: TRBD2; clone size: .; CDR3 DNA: TGTGCCAGCAGCCTAACGGGGGGACTAGCGGGCACCGGGGAGCTGTTTTTT; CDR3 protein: CASSLTGGLAGTGELFF
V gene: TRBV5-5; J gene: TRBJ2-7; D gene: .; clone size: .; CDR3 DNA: TGTGCCAGCAGCTTAGCCCAGGTTAACGAGCAGTACTTC; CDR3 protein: CASSLAQVNEQYF
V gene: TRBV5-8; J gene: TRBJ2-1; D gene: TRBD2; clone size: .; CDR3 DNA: TGTGCCGTTACTAGCGGGCTGAGGAATGAGCAGTTCTTC; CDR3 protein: CAVTSGLRNEQFF
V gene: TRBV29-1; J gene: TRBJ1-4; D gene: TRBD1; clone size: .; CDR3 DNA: TGCAGCGGGGCCGGGACAGAGGATGAAAAACTGTTTTTT; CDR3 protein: CSGAGTEDEKLFF
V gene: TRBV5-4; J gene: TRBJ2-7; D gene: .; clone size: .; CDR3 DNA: TGTGCCAGCAGCTTGGGGGCCGGGGACGAGCAGTACTTC; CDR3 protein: CASSLGAGDEQYF
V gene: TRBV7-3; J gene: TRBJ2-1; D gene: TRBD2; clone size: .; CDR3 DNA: TGTGCCAGCAGCTGGGCGGGGGGGCCTTACAATGAGCAGTTCTTC; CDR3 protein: CASSWAGGPYNEQFF
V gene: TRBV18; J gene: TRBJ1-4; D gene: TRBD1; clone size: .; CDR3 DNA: TGTGCCAGCTCACCATACGACAGGGATAACGAAAAACTGTTTTTT; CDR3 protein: CASSPYDRDNEKLFF
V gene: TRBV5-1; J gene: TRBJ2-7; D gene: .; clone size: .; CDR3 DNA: TGCGCCAGCAGCTTGATGGAGGGGGGGGCCTACGAGCAGTACTTC; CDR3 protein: CASSLMEGGAYEQYF
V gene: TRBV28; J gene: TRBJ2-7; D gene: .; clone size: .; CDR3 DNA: TGTGCCAGCAGTTCCCCCCGGGCGGGGTCATCCTACGAGCAGTACTTC; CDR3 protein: CASSSPRAGSSYEQYF
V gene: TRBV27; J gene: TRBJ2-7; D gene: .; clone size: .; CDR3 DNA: TGTGCCAGCAGCTCTACAGGGTCCCCCTACTACGAGCAGTACTTC; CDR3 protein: CASSSTGSPYYEQYF
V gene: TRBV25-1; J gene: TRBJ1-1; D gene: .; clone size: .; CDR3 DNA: TGTGCCAGCAGATCAGGGCTGAACACTGAAGCTTTCTTT; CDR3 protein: CASRSGLNTEAFF
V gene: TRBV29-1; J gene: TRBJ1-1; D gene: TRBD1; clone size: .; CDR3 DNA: TGCAGTGTGATGACAGGGCAGAACACTGAAGCTTTCTTT; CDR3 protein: CSVMTGQNTEAFF
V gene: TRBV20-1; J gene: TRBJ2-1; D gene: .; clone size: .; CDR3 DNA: TGCAGTGTGCTAGTCTACAATGAGCAGTTCTTC; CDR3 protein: CSVLVYNEQFF
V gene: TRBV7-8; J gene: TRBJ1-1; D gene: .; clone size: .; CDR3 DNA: TGTGCCAGCAGCGATCAAGGGGTAATGGGATTGAACACTGAAGCTTTCTTT; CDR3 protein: CASSDQGVMGLNTEAFF
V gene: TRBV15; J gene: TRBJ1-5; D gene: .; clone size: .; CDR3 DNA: TGTGCCACCAGTGGGCGGAGGGTTTATCAGCCCCAGCATTTT; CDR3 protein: CATSGRRVYQPQHF
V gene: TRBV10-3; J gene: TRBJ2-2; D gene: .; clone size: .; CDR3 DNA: TGTGCCATCAGTGAGGGATCATACAGCACCGGGGAGCTGTTTTTT; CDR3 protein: CAISEGSYSTGELFF
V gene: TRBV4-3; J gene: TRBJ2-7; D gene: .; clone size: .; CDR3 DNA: TGCGCCAGCAGCCAAGAGACAAGCTCCTACGAGCAGTACTTC; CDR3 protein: CASSQETSSYEQYF
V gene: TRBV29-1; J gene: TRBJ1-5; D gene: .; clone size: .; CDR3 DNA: TGCAGCGTGGTTTTTGAGGCCCCGGGGTATCAGCCCCAGCATTTT; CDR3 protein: CSVVFEAPGYQPQHF
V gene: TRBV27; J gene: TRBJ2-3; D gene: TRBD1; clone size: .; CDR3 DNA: TGTGCCAGCAGTCTCCCTCCGGGACAGCCAAGCACAGATACGCAGTATTTT; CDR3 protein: CASSLPPGQPSTDTQYF
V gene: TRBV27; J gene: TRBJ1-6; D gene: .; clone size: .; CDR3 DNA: TGTGCCAGCAAGCTACCGGGTGAGGGCCCAAAGAATTCACCCCTCCACTTT; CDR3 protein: CASKLPGEGPKNSPLHF
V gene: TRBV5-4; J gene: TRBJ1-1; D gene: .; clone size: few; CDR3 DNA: TGTGCCAGCAGCCAGCTAGGGGACTCCGGGACTGAAGCTTTCTTT; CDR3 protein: CASSQLGDSGTEAFF
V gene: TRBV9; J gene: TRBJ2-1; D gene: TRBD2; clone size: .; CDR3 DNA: TGTGCCAGCAGCGTAGAGGGGCTAGCGGGGGGGAGCTCCTACAATGAGCAGTTCTTC; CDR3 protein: CASSVEGLAGGSSYNEQFF
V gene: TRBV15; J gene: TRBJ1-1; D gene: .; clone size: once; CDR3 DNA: TGTGCCACCAGGGCAGGGGTTAGGGATGAAGCTTTCTTT; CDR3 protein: CATRAGVRDEAFF
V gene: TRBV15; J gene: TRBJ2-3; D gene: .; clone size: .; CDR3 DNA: TGTGCCACCAGCAGAGATCGGGGGACCCTCTTTTCCACAGATACGCAGTATTTT; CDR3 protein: CATSRDRGTLFSTDTQYF
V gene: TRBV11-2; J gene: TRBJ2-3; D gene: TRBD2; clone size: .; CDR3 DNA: TGTGCCAGCAGCCGGGGGGATAGCACAGATACGCAGTATTTT; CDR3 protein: CASSRGDSTDTQYF
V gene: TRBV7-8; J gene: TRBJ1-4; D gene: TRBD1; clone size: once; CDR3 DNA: TGTGCCAGCAGCTTAGGATCCAGGGGGCGGCAAGAAAAACTGTTTTTT; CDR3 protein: CASSLGSRGRQEKLFF
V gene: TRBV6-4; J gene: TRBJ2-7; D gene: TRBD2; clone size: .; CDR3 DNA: TGTGCCAGCAGTGATTTGATTTGGAGACTAGCGTTATTCGAGCAGTACTTC; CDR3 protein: CASSDLIWRLALFEQYF
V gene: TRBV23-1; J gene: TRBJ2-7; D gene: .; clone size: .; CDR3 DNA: TGCGCCAGCAGTCAATCGGGGGGGGCTATCTACGAGCAGTACTTC; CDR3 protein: CASSQSGGAIYEQYF
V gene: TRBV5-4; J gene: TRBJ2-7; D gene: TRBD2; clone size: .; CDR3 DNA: TGTGCCAGCAGCGGGCCTACGAGCCTAGCGGGTGGCGAGCAGTACTTC; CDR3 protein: CASSGPTSLAGGEQYF
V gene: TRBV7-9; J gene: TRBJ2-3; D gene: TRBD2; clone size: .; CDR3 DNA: TGTGCCTCTCTTTGGGGTAGCGGGGGCACAGATACGCAGTATTTT; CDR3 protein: CASLWGSGGTDTQYF
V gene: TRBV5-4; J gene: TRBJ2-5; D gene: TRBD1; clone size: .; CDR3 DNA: TGTGCCAGCAGCCCCGTCCCCGGACAGGGATACGAGACCCAGTACTTC; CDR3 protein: CASSPVPGQGYETQYF
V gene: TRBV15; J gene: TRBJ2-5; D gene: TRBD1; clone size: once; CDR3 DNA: TGTGCCACCAGCAGGGCTGGGGGACAGGTCCCACCCTGGTACTTC; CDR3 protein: CATSRAGGQVPPWYF
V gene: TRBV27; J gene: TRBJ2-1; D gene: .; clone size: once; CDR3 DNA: TGTGCCAGCAGCCCCTATGGTTCCTTCTACAATGAGCAGTTCTTC; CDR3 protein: CASSPYGSFYNEQFF
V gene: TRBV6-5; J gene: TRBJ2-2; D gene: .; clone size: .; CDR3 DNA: TGTGCCAGCAGTTACCGCGGAGAAGTCGGGGAGCTGTTTTTT; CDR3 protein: CASSYRGEVGELFF
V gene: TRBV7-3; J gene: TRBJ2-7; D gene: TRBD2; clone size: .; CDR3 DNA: TGTGCCAGCAGCTTAATTGGGACTAGCATCTCCTACGAGCAGTACTTC; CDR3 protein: CASSLIGTSISYEQYF
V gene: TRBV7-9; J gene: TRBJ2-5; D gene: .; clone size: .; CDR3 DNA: TGTGCCAGCACCCCCCGGGACACACAAGAGACCCAGTACTTC; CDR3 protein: CASTPRDTQETQYF
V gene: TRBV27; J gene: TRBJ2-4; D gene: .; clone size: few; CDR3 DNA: TGTGCCATCGGGACTCTGGGTGGCATTCAGTACTTC; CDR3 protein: CAIGTLGGIQYF
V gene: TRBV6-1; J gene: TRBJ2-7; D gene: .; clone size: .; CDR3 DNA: TGTGCCAGCAGTGGGTCAGGGGCCCAATACGAGCAGTACTTC; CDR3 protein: CASSGSGAQYEQYF
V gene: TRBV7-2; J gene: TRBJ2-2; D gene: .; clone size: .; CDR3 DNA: TGTGCCAGCAGCTTACACCTAGAGACAGGGCTGTTTTTT; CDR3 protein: CASSLHLETGLFF
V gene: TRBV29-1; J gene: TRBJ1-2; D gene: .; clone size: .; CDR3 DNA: TGCAGCGTTGAAGATGGGGCAGCCTATGGCTACACCTTC; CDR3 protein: CSVEDGAAYGYTF